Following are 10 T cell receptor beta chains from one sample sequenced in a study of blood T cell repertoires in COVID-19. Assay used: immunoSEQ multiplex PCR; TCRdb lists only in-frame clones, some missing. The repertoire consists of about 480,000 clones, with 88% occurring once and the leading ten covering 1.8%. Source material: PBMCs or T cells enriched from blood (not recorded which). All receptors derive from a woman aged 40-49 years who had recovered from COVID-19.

CDR3 sequence: CASSDVLATASTDTQYF. CDR3 DNA sequence: TGTGCCAGCAGTGACGTGTTGGCGACAGCCAGCACAGATACGCAGTATTTT. The chain uses TRBV2 and TRBJ2-3; weak D call: TRBD1 (5 bases). V lost 3 bases to trimming and J lost 0 bases, with 16 bases between them. CDR1 SNHLY and CDR2 FYNNEI come from the germline V gene. The length of the CDR3 is 17 residues. The whole variable domain, filled in from reference TRBV2 and TRBJ2-3, reads EPEVTQTPSHQVTQMGQEVILRCVPISNHLYFYWYRQILGQKVEFLVSFYNNEISEKSEIFDDQFSVERPDGSNFTLKIRSTKLEDSAMYFCASSDVLATASTDTQYFGPGTRLTVL.

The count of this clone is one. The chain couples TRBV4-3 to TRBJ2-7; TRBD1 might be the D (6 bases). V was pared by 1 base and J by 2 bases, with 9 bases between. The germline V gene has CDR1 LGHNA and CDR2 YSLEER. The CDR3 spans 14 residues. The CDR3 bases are TGCGCCAGCAGCCAAGCTCCAGGGGCCTACGAGCAGTACTTC. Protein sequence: CASSQAPGAYEQYF.

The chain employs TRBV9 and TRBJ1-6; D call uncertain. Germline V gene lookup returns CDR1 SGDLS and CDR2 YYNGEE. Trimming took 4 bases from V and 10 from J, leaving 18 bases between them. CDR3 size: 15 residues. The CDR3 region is CASSPLPRLGSPLHF. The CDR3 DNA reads TGTGCCAGCAGCCCACTTCCTAGACTTGGGTCACCCCTCCACTTT.

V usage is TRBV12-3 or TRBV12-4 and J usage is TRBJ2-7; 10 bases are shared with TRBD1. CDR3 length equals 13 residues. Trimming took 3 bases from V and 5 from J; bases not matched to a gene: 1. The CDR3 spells CASSLGTGDEQYF. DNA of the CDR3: TGTGCCAGCAGTTTGGGGACAGGGGACGAGCAGTACTTC.

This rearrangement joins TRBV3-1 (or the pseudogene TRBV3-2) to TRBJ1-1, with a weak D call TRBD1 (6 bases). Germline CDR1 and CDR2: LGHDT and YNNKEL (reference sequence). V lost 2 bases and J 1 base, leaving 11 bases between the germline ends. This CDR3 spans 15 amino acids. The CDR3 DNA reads TGTGCCAGCAGCCAACTTGGACAGCCGAACACTGAAGCTTTCTTT. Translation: CASSQLGQPNTEAFF.

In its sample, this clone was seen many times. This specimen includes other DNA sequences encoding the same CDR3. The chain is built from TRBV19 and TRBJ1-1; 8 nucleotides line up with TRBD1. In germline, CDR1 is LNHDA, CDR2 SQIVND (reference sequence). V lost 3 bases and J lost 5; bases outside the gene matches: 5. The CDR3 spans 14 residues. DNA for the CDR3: TGTGCCAGTAGTATCAACAGGGGGGGGACTGAAGCTTTCTTT. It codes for CASSINRGGTEAFF.

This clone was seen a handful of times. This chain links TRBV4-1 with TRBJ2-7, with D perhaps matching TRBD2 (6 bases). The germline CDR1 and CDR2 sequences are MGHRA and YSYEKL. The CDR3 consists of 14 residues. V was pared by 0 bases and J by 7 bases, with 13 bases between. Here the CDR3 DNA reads TGCGCCAGCAGCCAAGATGTAGCAGGGAGGGAGCAGTACTTC. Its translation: CASSQDVAGREQYF.

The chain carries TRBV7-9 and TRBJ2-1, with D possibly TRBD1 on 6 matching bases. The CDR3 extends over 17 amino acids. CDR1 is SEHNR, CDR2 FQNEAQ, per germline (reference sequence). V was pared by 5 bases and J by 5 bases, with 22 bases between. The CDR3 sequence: CASSPPLHRDPNNEQFF. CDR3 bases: TGTGCCAGCAGCCCCCCCCTCCACAGGGACCCTAACAATGAGCAGTTCTTC.

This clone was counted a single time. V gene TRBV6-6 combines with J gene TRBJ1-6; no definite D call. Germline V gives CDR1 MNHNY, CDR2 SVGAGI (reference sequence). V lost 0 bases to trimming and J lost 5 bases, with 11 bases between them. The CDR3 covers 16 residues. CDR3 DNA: TGTGCCAGCAGTTACTCCGGTGGTCTCGATAATTCACCCCTCCACTTT. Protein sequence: CASSYSGGLDNSPLHF.

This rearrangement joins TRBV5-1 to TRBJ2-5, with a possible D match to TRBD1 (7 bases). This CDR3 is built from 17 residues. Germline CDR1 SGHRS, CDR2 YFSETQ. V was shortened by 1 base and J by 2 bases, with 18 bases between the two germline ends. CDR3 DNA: TGCGCCAGCAGCTTGCAATTCTCAGGGGGGCAACAAGAGACCCAGTACTTC. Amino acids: CASSLQFSGGQQETQYF.